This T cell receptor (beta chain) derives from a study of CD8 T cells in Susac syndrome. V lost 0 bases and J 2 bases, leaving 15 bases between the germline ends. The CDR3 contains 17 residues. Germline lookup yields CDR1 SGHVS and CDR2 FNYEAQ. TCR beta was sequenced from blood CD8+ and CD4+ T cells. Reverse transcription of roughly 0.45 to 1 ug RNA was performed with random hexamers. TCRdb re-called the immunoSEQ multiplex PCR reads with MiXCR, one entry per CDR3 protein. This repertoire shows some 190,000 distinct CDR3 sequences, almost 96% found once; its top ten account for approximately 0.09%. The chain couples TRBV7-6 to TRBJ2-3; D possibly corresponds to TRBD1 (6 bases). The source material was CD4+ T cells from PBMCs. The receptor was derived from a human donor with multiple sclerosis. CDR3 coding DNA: TGTGCCAGCAGCTTAGCGCCTGACCAGGGGAACACAGATACGCAGTATTTT. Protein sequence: CASSLAPDQGNTDTQYF. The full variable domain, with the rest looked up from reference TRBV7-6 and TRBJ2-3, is GAGVSQSPRYKVTKRGQDVALRCDPISGHVSLYWYRQALGQGPEFLTYFNYEAQQDKSGLPNDRFSAERPEGSISTLTIQRTEQRDSAMYRCASSLAPDQGNTDTQYFGPGTRLTVL.